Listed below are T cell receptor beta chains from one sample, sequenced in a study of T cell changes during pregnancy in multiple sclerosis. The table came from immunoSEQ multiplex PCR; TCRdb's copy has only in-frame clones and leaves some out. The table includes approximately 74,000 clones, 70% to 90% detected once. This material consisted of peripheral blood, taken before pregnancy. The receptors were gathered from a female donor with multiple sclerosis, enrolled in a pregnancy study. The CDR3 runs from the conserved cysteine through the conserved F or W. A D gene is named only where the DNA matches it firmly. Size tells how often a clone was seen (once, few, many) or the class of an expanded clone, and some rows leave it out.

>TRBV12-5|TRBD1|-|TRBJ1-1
CASGLPSETGVKTEAFF
TGTGCTAGTGGTTTGCCAAGCGAAACAGGGGTTAAAACTGAAGCTTTCTTT
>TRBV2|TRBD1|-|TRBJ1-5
CASRTPGTGTQPQHF
TGTGCCAGCAGGACCCCCGGGACAGGGACCCAGCCCCAGCATTTT
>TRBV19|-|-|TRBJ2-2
CASSIVPGLVTGELFF
TGTGCCAGTAGTATAGTTCCTGGCTTGGTCACCGGGGAGCTGTTTTTT
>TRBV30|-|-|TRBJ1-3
CAWNPGAGNTIYF
TGTGCCTGGAACCCAGGGGCTGGAAACACCATATATTTT
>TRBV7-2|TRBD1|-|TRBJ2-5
CASSFARDRAFRETQYF
TGTGCCAGCAGCTTCGCCCGGGACAGGGCTTTCCGAGAGACCCAGTACTTC
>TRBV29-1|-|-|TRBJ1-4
CSVGLYRANEKLFF
TGCAGCGTTGGACTTTACCGCGCTAATGAAAAACTGTTTTTT
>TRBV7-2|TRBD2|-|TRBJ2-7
CASSPSLAGGSEQYF
TGTGCCAGCAGCCCGTCACTAGCGGGAGGGAGCGAGCAGTACTTC
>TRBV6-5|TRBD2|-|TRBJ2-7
CASSYVRREISGQYF
TGTGCCAGCAGTTACGTTCGGCGGGAGATTTCAGGGCAGTACTTC
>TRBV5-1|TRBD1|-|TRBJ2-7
CASKLNPGQGDEQYF
TGCGCCAGCAAACTAAACCCGGGACAGGGGGACGAGCAGTACTTC
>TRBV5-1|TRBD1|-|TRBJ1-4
CASSQTGYEKLFF
TGCGCCAGCAGCCAGACAGGGTATGAAAAACTGTTTTTT
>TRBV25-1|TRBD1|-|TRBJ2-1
CASSETGQVGNEQFF
TGTGCCAGCAGTGAAACGGGACAGGTTGGGAATGAGCAGTTCTTC
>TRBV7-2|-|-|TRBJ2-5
CASSFSDSQETQYF
TGTGCCAGCAGCTTTTCGGACTCACAAGAGACCCAGTACTTC
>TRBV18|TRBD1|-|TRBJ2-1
CASSLRDRGLNEQFF
TGTGCCAGCTCACTCCGGGACAGGGGTCTCAATGAGCAGTTCTTC
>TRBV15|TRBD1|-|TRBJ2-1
CATSTRRTGRYNEQFF
TGTGCCACCAGCACCCGCCGGACAGGGCGTTACAATGAGCAGTTCTTC
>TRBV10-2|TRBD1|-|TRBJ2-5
CASSGTTGPETQYF
TGCGCCAGCAGTGGAACGACAGGGCCAGAGACCCAGTACTTC
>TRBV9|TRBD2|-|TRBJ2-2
CASSVGGGGVWSDTGELFF
TGTGCCAGCAGCGTAGGAGGCGGGGGGGTTTGGTCGGACACCGGGGAGCTGTTTTTT
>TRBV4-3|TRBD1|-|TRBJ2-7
CASSQDTQGAEQYF
TGCGCCAGCAGCCAAGACACTCAGGGGGCCGAGCAGTACTTC
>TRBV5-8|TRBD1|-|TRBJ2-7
CASSLALPGQKDF
TGTGCCAGCAGCTTGGCCCTACCGGGACAGAAGGACTTC
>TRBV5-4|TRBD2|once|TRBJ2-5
CAQTRLAGREETQYF
TGTGCCCAAACCCGGCTAGCGGGACGAGAAGAGACCCAGTACTTC
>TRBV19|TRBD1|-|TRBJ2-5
CASSSGQGGAGETQYF
TGTGCCAGTAGTTCGGGACAGGGCGGGGCGGGAGAGACCCAGTACTTC
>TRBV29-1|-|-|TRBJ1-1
CSVPVRTEAFF
TGCAGCGTTCCCGTGCGCACTGAAGCTTTCTTT
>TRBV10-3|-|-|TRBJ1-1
CAISDQGRRDTEAFF
TGTGCCATCAGTGACCAAGGGCGGAGGGACACTGAAGCTTTCTTT
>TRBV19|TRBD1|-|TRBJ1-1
CASSTTGQGVGSTEAFF
TGTGCCAGTAGTACGACGGGACAGGGGGTCGGGAGCACTGAAGCTTTCTTT
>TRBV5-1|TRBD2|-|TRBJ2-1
CASSPLSGGGYNEQFF
TGCGCCAGCAGCCCATTGAGCGGGGGAGGCTACAATGAGCAGTTCTTC
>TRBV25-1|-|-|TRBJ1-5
CASSESGKPQHF
TGTGCCAGCAGTGAATCGGGAAAGCCCCAGCATTTT
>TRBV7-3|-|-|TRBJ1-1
CASSFVGQNTEAFF
TGTGCCAGCAGCTTCGTGGGGCAGAACACTGAAGCTTTCTTT
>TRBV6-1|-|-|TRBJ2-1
CASKAASYNEQFF
TGTGCCAGCAAAGCCGCCTCCTACAATGAGCAGTTCTTC
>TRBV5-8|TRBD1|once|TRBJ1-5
CASSQGTGGYNQPQHF
TGTGCCAGCAGCCAAGGGACAGGGGGTTACAATCAGCCCCAGCATTTT
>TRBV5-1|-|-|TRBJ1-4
CASSLGGGSTNEKLFF
TGCGCCAGCAGCTTGGGGGGGGGTTCAACTAATGAAAAACTGTTTTTT
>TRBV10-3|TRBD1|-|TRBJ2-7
CAISERDRGSYEQYF
TGTGCCATCAGTGAGAGGGACAGGGGCTCCTACGAGCAGTACTTC
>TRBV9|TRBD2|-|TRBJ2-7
CASSPGLAGREQYF
TGTGCCAGCAGCCCAGGACTAGCGGGAAGGGAGCAGTACTTC
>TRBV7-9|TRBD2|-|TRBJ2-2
CASSPNPGLVNTGELFF
TGTGCCAGCAGCCCGAACCCTGGACTAGTCAACACCGGGGAGCTGTTTTTT
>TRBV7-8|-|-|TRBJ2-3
CASNPRDRAGGSTDTQYF
TGTGCCAGCAACCCTCGGGACAGGGCGGGGGGAAGCACAGATACGCAGTATTTT
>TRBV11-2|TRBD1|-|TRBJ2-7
CASSLGGLEQYF
TGTGCCAGCAGCCTAGGGGGCCTCGAGCAGTACTTC
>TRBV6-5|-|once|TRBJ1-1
CASSTPGTAEAFF
TGTGCCAGCAGTACTCCCGGGACTGCTGAAGCTTTCTTT
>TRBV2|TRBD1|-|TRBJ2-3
CASSAQGASTDTQYF
TGTGCCAGCAGTGCACAGGGGGCTAGCACAGATACGCAGTATTTT
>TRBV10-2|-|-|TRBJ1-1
CASSRAQGTATEAFF
TGCGCCAGCAGTCGTGCACAGGGAACGGCGACTGAAGCTTTCTTT
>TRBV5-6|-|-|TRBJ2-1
CAFTGAGNSYNEQFF
TGTGCCTTCACGGGAGCGGGCAACTCCTACAATGAGCAGTTCTTC
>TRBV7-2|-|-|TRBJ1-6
CASSYSTVNHSPLHF
TGTGCCAGCAGCTACAGTACGGTCAATCATTCACCCCTCCACTTT
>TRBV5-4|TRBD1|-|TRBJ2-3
CASSYIGTESTDTQYF
TGTGCCAGCAGCTATATAGGGACAGAGAGCACAGATACGCAGTATTTT
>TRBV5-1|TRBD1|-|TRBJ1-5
CASSQTPGGNNQPQHF
TGCGCCAGCAGCCAAACCCCAGGGGGAAACAATCAGCCCCAGCATTTT
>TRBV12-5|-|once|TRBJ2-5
CASGTPGIQTQYF
TGTGCTAGTGGTACACCGGGAATACAGACCCAGTACTTC
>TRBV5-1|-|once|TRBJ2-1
CASFADGGSYNEQFF
TGCGCCAGCTTCGCGGACGGAGGCTCCTACAATGAGCAGTTCTTC
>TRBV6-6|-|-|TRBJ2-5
CASRASAEETQYF
TGTGCCAGCAGAGCTAGCGCCGAAGAGACCCAGTACTTC
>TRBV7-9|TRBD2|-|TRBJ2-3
CASSLFSGKGADTQYF
TGTGCCAGCAGCCTCTTTAGCGGGAAGGGGGCAGATACGCAGTATTTT